This record covers a single T cell receptor beta chain. Its cognate antigen is unknown. Peripheral blood genomic DNA, not sorted cells or RNA, was the template. The CDR3 runs to 14 residues. Trimming shortened V by 1 base and J by 6 bases, and 9 bases separated the two germline ends. Germline lookup yields CDR1 SGHNT and CDR2 YENEEA. The data were obtained in a study of T cell repertoires in aging, cancer and after chemotherapy. In the study overall: Donor ages fell into six groups from 30 or younger up to 70 or older.

Whole-study results and caveats: Untreated cancer patients had significantly lower blood TCR diversity than age-matched healthy donors. In healthy donors, age-related TCR diversity loss mainly reflected lost richness. Immunological memory after chemotherapy cannot be judged from the repertoire data.

Multiplex touch-down PCR with TRB-A/B primers amplified rearranged V-D-J TRB sequences. TCRdb reprocessed the multiplex PCR reads via MiXCR and lists one record per CDR3 protein. The sample includes some 10,000 distinct CDR3 sequences, more than 25% seen only once; the top ten take roughly 2.8%. This sequence joins TRBV11-3 and TRBJ2-2; D not resolved. Sequenced: blood. The TCR comes from a human donor in good health. The CDR3 bases are TGTGCCAGCAGCTTAGTTGGTTTGCCCGGGGAGCTGTTTTTT. Its translation: CASSLVGLPGELFF.